Listed below are T cell receptor beta chains from one sample, sequenced in a study of T cell responses to AZD1222 COVID-19 vaccine. Measured with immunoSEQ multiplex PCR; TCRdb has only the in-frame clones, and not every one. The sample carries around 160,000 clones, roughly nine tenths recorded once. Here the sequenced sample was peripheral blood, taken on day 0 of AZD1222 vaccination. The receptors come from an adult in good health. The CDR3 runs from the conserved cysteine through the conserved F or W. The D gene is left open where the match is weak. The size of a clone is reported for some rows only, either as once, few or many, or as a class for expanded clones.

.	TRBJ1-5	TRBV5-5	.	TGTGCCAGCAGCTTGGCGGTTCTAAACAGGCTGCCCCAGCATTTT	CASSLAVLNRLPQHF
.	TRBJ1-6	TRBV7-3	.	TGTGCCAGCAGCGCACCCCCTAGCTATTCACCCCTCCACTTT	CASSAPPSYSPLHF
TRBD2	TRBJ2-1	TRBV4-3	.	TGCGCCAGCAGCCACCTCCTGGGACTAGCGGGGAACAATGAGCAGTTCTTC	CASSHLLGLAGNNEQFF
.	TRBJ1-1	TRBV7-3	.	TGTGCCAGCAGCGCTGTGGGAAGGCTTAAGAACACTGAAGCTTTCTTT	CASSAVGRLKNTEAFF
.	TRBJ1-5	TRBV18	once	TGTGCCAGCTCACCACAAGCGGGAGCTCTTAGCAATCAGCCCCAGCATTTT	CASSPQAGALSNQPQHF
.	TRBJ2-7	TRBV2	.	TGTGCCAGCAGTGAACAGTTTTACGAGCAGTACTTC	CASSEQFYEQYF
.	TRBJ2-2	TRBV12-3/TRBV12-4	.	TGTGCCAGCAGCCTGGACACCGGGGAGCTGTTTTTT	CASSLDTGELFF
.	TRBJ1-2	TRBV7-2	.	TGTGCCAGCAGCCCCCCTAACTATGGCTACACCTTC	CASSPPNYGYTF
.	TRBJ2-7	TRBV7-9	.	TGTGCCAGCAGCCAGGGCCCTACCGAGCAGTACTTC	CASSQGPTEQYF
.	TRBJ2-7	TRBV10-2	.	TGCGCCAGCAGTGCCTCGGTTACCCTACTCTACGAGCAGTACTTC	CASSASVTLLYEQYF
.	TRBJ1-5	TRBV19	.	TGTGCCAGTAGTATAAGGGCAGGATTCAATCAGCCCCAGCATTTT	CASSIRAGFNQPQHF
TRBD1	TRBJ1-1	TRBV6-2/TRBV6-3	.	TGTGCCAGCAGTACAGGGGAATCATACACTGAAGCTTTCTTT	CASSTGESYTEAFF
.	TRBJ1-6	TRBV18	.	TGTGCCAGCTCACCTTCGACAGCCTTGAATTCACCCCTCCACTTT	CASSPSTALNSPLHF
.	TRBJ1-6	TRBV28	few	TGTGCCAGCACCCTGGGACACAATAATTCACCCCTCCACTTT	CASTLGHNNSPLHF
.	TRBJ1-2	TRBV9	.	TGTGCCAGCACCCCCAGAGGTGGTGCTAACTATGGCTACACCTTC	CASTPRGGANYGYTF
TRBD2	TRBJ2-5	TRBV6-5	.	TGTGCCAGCAGTTCCTACGGCGGGGGAAACCAAGAGACCCAGTACTTC	CASSSYGGGNQETQYF
.	TRBJ1-1	TRBV4-3	.	TGCGCCAGCAGCCAATTTGGGTCGGGGGACTTGAACACTGAAGCTTTCTTT	CASSQFGSGDLNTEAFF
.	TRBJ1-2	TRBV18	.	TGTGCCAGCTCACGGCCGAGGGGCCACTATGGCTACACCTTC	CASSRPRGHYGYTF
.	TRBJ2-3	TRBV9	once	TGTGCCAGCAGCATTTCCACAGGGACTAGCACAGATACGCAGTATTTT	CASSISTGTSTDTQYF
.	TRBJ1-4	TRBV3-1/TRBV3-2	.	TGTGCCAGCAGCCCATGGGACCTCGCAACTAATGAAAAACTGTTTTTT	CASSPWDLATNEKLFF
.	TRBJ2-1	TRBV7-6	.	TGTGCCAGCAGCTTAATTAGCTCCCCTCAGCTCCATGAGCAGTTCTTC	CASSLISSPQLHEQFF
TRBD1	TRBJ2-2	TRBV5-1	few	TGCGCCAGCGAGGGACAGCTCACCGGGGAGCTGTTTTTT	CASEGQLTGELFF
TRBD2	TRBJ2-1	TRBV5-6	.	TGTGCCAGCAGCTTGGTGACTAGCGGATACAATGAGCAGTTCTTC	CASSLVTSGYNEQFF
.	TRBJ1-2	TRBV5-1	.	TGCGCCAGCAGCCCAAGAGCCAGGGAGGATAACTATGGCTACACCTTC	CASSPRAREDNYGYTF
TRBD1	TRBJ1-5	TRBV19	.	TGTGCCAGTAGTCCTGGGACAGTGCGAACCTCCAAGGATCAGCCCCAGCATTTT	CASSPGTVRTSKDQPQHF
.	TRBJ1-2	TRBV15	.	TGTGCCACCAGCAGAGACCAAGCGGGGGGGCGAAACTATGGCTACACCTTC	CATSRDQAGGRNYGYTF
TRBD2	TRBJ2-3	TRBV18	.	TGTGCCAGCTCACCGACTAGCGGGAGAACAGATACGCAGTATTTT	CASSPTSGRTDTQYF
.	TRBJ1-6	TRBV5-5	.	TGTGCCAGCAGCTTGGGGACAGTAAATTCACCCCTCCACTTT	CASSLGTVNSPLHF
TRBD2	TRBJ2-3	TRBV27	once	TGTGCCAGCAGTTTAAGGACTAGCGGGAGGAGCACAGATACGCAGTATTTT	CASSLRTSGRSTDTQYF
TRBD1	TRBJ1-1	TRBV7-3	.	TGTGCCAGCAGCCAACAGGGGGGGAACACTGAAGCTTTCTTT	CASSQQGGNTEAFF
TRBD1	TRBJ2-1	TRBV5-8	.	TGTGCCAGCAGCTCCTCGTTAAGAGGGACAGGGGGCAATGAGCAGTTCTTC	CASSSSLRGTGGNEQFF
TRBD2	TRBJ2-1	TRBV7-3	.	TGTGCCAGCAGCCCGGGACTAGCGGAGTACAATGAGCAGTTCTTC	CASSPGLAEYNEQFF
.	TRBJ1-2	TRBV5-4	.	TGTGCCAGCAGCTTGGGCCCAGCAAACTATGGCTACACCTTC	CASSLGPANYGYTF
.	TRBJ1-3	TRBV19	.	TGTGCCAGTACCCAGACTATTTCTGGAAACACCATATATTTT	CASTQTISGNTIYF
.	TRBJ1-1	TRBV5-8	.	TGTGCCAGCAGCCTTACAGCGAACACTGAAGCTTTCTTT	CASSLTANTEAFF
.	TRBJ2-1	TRBV7-9	.	TGTGCCAGCAGCTTAGTTCTCGGTGAGCAGTTCTTC	CASSLVLGEQFF
.	TRBJ2-2	TRBV5-1	.	TGCGCCAGCAGCGTAGACGGACGCACCGGGGAGCTGTTTTTT	CASSVDGRTGELFF
.	TRBJ1-5	TRBV28	.	TGTGCCAGCAGCACACCGGGACTGATGAATCAGCCCCAGCATTTT	CASSTPGLMNQPQHF
TRBD1	TRBJ1-6	TRBV2	.	TGTGCCAGCAGAGGATCGACAGGGGTTAATTCACCCCTCCACTTT	CASRGSTGVNSPLHF
TRBD1	TRBJ2-3	TRBV5-6	.	TGTGCCAGCAGGAGACAGGGGTTCACAGATACGCAGTATTTT	CASRRQGFTDTQYF
.	TRBJ1-4	TRBV3-1/TRBV3-2	.	TGTGCCAGCAGCCCCCTTTTGGACTCAACTAATGAAAAACTGTTTTTT	CASSPLLDSTNEKLFF
.	TRBJ1-1	TRBV4-3	.	TGCGCCAGCAGCCAAGAACGGCAGGGCCAAGCTTTCTTT	CASSQERQGQAFF
.	TRBJ1-1	TRBV15	few	TGTGCCACCAGCAGGCGGGACCGAAACACTGAAGCTTTCTTT	CATSRRDRNTEAFF
.	TRBJ2-7	TRBV6-1	.	TGTGCCAGCAGTGAGGGGTCAGGGTGGAACGAGCAGTACTTC	CASSEGSGWNEQYF
.	TRBJ2-7	TRBV12-3/TRBV12-4	.	TGTGCCAGCAGCCGAGGGCTGACTCGGGAGTACTTC	CASSRGLTREYF
.	TRBJ1-4	TRBV4-1	once	TGCGCCAGCAGCCAAGTTGGGCTGGAAGGAAAACTGTTTTTT	CASSQVGLEGKLFF
.	TRBJ2-2	TRBV5-1	.	TGCGCCAGCAGCTTGGGACAGAACACCGGGGAGCTGTTTTTT	CASSLGQNTGELFF
TRBD2	TRBJ2-7	TRBV11-3	once	TGTGCCAGCAGGGCGGGGGGAGGCCCCACAGAGCAGTACTTC	CASRAGGGPTEQYF
.	TRBJ2-7	TRBV6-5	.	TGTGCCAGCAGTTGGATAGTATACGAGCAGTACTTC	CASSWIVYEQYF
TRBD2	TRBJ2-7	TRBV7-9	.	TGTGCCAGCAGCTTGGGTCGCTTAGCGGGAGTCTCCGAGCAGTACTTC	CASSLGRLAGVSEQYF